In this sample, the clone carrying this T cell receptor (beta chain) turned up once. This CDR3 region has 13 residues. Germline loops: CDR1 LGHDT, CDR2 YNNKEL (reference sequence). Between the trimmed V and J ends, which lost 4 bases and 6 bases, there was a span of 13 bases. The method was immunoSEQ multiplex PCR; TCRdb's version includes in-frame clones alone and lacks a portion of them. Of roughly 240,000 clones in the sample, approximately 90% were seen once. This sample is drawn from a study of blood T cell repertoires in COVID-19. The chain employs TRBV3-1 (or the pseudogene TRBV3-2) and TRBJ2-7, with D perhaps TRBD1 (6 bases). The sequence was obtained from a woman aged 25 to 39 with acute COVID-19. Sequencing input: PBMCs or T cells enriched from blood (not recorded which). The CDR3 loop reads CASSRARGTEQYF. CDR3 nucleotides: TGTGCCAGCAGCCGGGCCAGGGGTACCGAGCAGTACTTC.